Included here is one TCR beta chain sequence, with context. The antigen remains unidentified. An end of the junction differs from the germline gene, which may be a read error. This entry belongs to a study of cytomegalovirus exposure and HLA in healthy donors. Study results and limitations: A later analysis reported that several of the most significant clusters appeared to be linked to common viral pathogens, among them Epstein-Barr virus. Cytomegalovirus association was assigned to approximately 180 TCR beta chains. In vitro confirmation showed three CMV-associated chains to be CMV antigen specific. In an earlier analysis, most TCR beta V segments were productive about 90% or about 30% of the time.

The PCR employed 60 Vbeta primers together with 13 Jbeta primers. Produced via immunoSEQ multiplex PCR; TCRdb's table is partial and in-frame only. This table holds about 130,000 clones, approximately 75% found once. The TCR comes from a woman in her 50s in good health and CMV-seronegative. Sequencing used PBMCs.

The CDR3 sequence is CSSGHPGLTISGANVLTF. In DNA, the CDR3 is TGTTCCAGCGGACACCCGGGACTTACGATCTCTGGGGCCAACGTCCTGACTTTC. The rearrangement joins TRBV7-9 to TRBJ2-6, with D possibly being TRBD2 (6 bases). The CDR3 is made up of 18 amino acids. Germline lookup yields CDR1 SEHNR and CDR2 FQNEAQ (reference sequence).